Shown below are 15 T cell receptor beta chains from a single sample sequenced in a study of T cells in localized non-small cell lung cancer. Generated by immunoSEQ multiplex PCR, the TCRdb table keeps only in-frame clones and is missing some. Counted here are about 43,000 clones, 91% occurring once; the ten biggest clones make up roughly 10%. Source: PBMCs, taken before any cancer treatment. Receptors were obtained from a woman aged 40-70 years with stage II lung adenocarcinoma.

This chain connects TRBV15 to TRBJ2-1; D may match TRBD1 or TRBD2 (5 bases each). Germline V CDR1 and CDR2: LNHNV, YYDKDF (reference sequence). This CDR3 comprises 14 residues. V lost 5 bases and J 10 bases, leaving 18 bases between the germline ends. The CDR3 reads CATSALRDLAEQFF. CDR3 DNA sequence: TGTGCCACCAGCGCGCTCCGGGACCTAGCCGAGCAGTTCTTC.

V and J are TRBV10-1 and TRBJ1-5; TRBD1 might be the D (5 bases). V was pared by 2 bases and J by 7 bases, with 9 bases between. CDR1 is WNHNN and CDR2 is SYGVQD in the germline V gene (reference sequence). This CDR3 spans 13 amino acids. The CDR3 nucleotides read TGCGCCAGCAGTGAGGGAAGGGACCAGCCCCAGCATTTT. Residues: CASSEGRDQPQHF.

This chain uses TRBV9 with TRBJ2-3; unclear D gene. CDR3 length: 14 amino acids. Germline V gene sequence: CDR1 SGDLS, CDR2 YYNGEE. Trimming took 0 bases from V and 4 from J, leaving 9 bases between them. The CDR3 DNA reads TGTGCCAGCAGCGTAGTTTCTTTCTCAGATACGCAGTATTTT. Protein product: CASSVVSFSDTQYF.

The chain recombines TRBV6-5 with TRBJ1-1, with a tentative D call TRBD1 (5 bases). Germline loops: CDR1 MNHEY, CDR2 SVGAGI. The CDR3 consists of 15 residues. Between the trimmed V and J ends, which lost 7 bases and 2 bases, there was a span of 17 bases. The CDR3 nucleotides are TGTGCCAGCAACCCAATTAGACAGACAAACACTGAAGCTTTCTTT. The encoded protein is CASNPIRQTNTEAFF.

V gene TRBV5-1 combines with J gene TRBJ2-7; D is perhaps TRBD1 (7 bases). Germline CDR1 SGHRS, CDR2 YFSETQ. The V end was cut by 7 bases, the J end by 6 bases, with 17 bases between. This CDR3 has 13 residues. The CDR3 DNA reads TGCGCCAGCGGATCGACAGGGACTTCCGAGCAGTACTTC. The encoded protein is CASGSTGTSEQYF.

The V and J genes are TRBV13 and TRBJ1-5; maybe TRBD1 (5 bases). The CDR3 extends over 17 amino acids. Trimming took 0 bases from V and 5 from J, leaving 17 bases between them. Germline V gives CDR1 PRHDT, CDR2 FYEKMQ (reference sequence). Here the CDR3 reads CASSLGPRMGGYQPQHF. DNA of the CDR3: TGTGCCAGCAGCTTAGGCCCGAGGATGGGGGGATATCAGCCCCAGCATTTT.

The chain has TRBV6-5 and TRBJ1-4; D may be TRBD1 (5 bases). The CDR3 loop spans 13 amino acids. The V end was cut by 0 bases, the J end by 14 bases, with 13 bases between. From germline, CDR1 is MNHEY and CDR2 SVGAGI. This CDR3 reads CASSYSPQGGLFF. CDR3 nucleotides: TGTGCCAGCAGTTACTCTCCGCAGGGAGGGCTGTTTTTT.

The chain joins TRBV27 to TRBJ1-5, with D possibly TRBD1 on 6 matching bases. V gave up 6 bases and J gave up 3 bases, with 18 bases separating them. This CDR3 is 16 amino acids long. Germline V gene sequence: CDR1 MNHEY, CDR2 SMNVEV (reference sequence). CDR3 sequence (DNA): TGTGCCAGCAGCCCTCAAGGACAGCTTCTCAATCAGCCCCAGCATTTT. Translated: CASSPQGQLLNQPQHF.

The rearrangement joins TRBV4-1 to TRBJ1-6; tentatively, D is TRBD1 (5 bases). The germline gives CDR1 MGHRA, CDR2 YSYEKL. Between the trimmed V and J ends, which lost 0 bases and 6 bases, there was a span of 12 bases. CDR3 length equals 16 residues. CDR3 sequence: CASSQEEGRGNSPLHF. As DNA, the CDR3 is TGCGCCAGCAGCCAAGAAGAGGGGCGCGGTAATTCACCCCTCCACTTT.

This clone appeared a single time. The chain carries TRBV4-1 and TRBJ1-2; D is ambiguous. The germline V gene has CDR1 MGHRA and CDR2 YSYEKL. Trimming took off 1 base at V and 4 bases at J, with 10 bases between the two ends. This CDR3 is 14 amino acids long. The CDR3 loop is CASSQATGLYGYTF. In DNA, the CDR3 is TGCGCCAGCAGCCAAGCGACGGGCCTCTATGGCTACACCTTC.

Here the CDR3 DNA reads TGTGCCAGTAGTCCCGGGGCGGGCAGCCGACTTAACTATGGCTACACCTTC. Amino acids: CASSPGAGSRLNYGYTF. This rearrangement joins TRBV19 to TRBJ1-2; tentatively, D is TRBD1 (5 bases). The CDR3 spans 17 residues. Germline assignment: CDR1 LNHDA and CDR2 SQIVND (reference sequence). The V gene lost 5 bases and the J gene lost 1 base, with 20 bases spanning the gap.

As DNA, the CDR3 is TGTGCCAGCAGCCCGAGGACAGGGGAGGAAAAACTGTTTTTT. Protein: CASSPRTGEEKLFF. This chain connects TRBV9 to TRBJ1-4; 9 positions agree with TRBD1. This CDR3 region has 14 residues. Trimming removed 4 bases from V and 8 bases from J; junction bases left unmatched: 6. Germline V gene sequence: CDR1 SGDLS, CDR2 YYNGEE.

The rearrangement links TRBV6-6 to TRBJ1-1; D not certain. Germline V gene lookup returns CDR1 MNHNY and CDR2 SVGAGI (reference sequence). There are 12 residues in the CDR3. Deletions cut 6 bases from V and 8 bases from J, with 13 bases between. The CDR3, as DNA: TGTGCCAGCAGCCCGCGAGGGATAGAAGCTTTCTTT. Protein sequence: CASSPRGIEAFF.

The chain employs TRBV5-1 and TRBJ1-6, with a weak D call TRBD1 (5 bases). CDR1 is SGHRS, CDR2 YFSETQ, per germline. The V and J ends lost 0 bases and 10 bases respectively, with 17 bases between them. The CDR3 sequence is 16 residues long. CDR3 in DNA: TGCGCCAGCAGCTTGGGATCGGGGGTTGTCCGCTCACCCCTCCACTTT. Translated, it gives CASSLGSGVVRSPLHF.

The chain combines TRBV4-1 with TRBJ2-3; D unresolved. Trimming took off 0 bases at V and 2 bases at J, with 12 bases between the two ends. From germline, CDR1 is MGHRA and CDR2 YSYEKL. The CDR3 spans 16 residues. The CDR3 region has the DNA TGCGCCAGCAGCCAAGACCGTTCGGGTTTCACAGATACGCAGTATTTT. As protein: CASSQDRSGFTDTQYF.